These 8 T cell receptor beta chains were all obtained from the same sample, sequenced in a study of long-term antiretroviral therapy in people with HIV (dated by TCRdb to 2021 to 2024). The immunoSEQ hsTCRB v3.0 assay was used at survey level resolution for TRB variable region sequencing. The source is immuneACCESS, and TCRdb retained only in-frame sequences with V and J called. Part of the clones is not carried over; for the studies checked, unresolved V genes explain less than half of this, and the remainder is unexplained. This sample lists some 26,000 clones; 70% to 90% were detected once. The top ten constitute around 5% of the sample. Here the sequenced sample was unsorted PBMCs, taken 2.6 to 2.8 years after starting antiretroviral therapy. These receptors originate from a man aged 35 to 55 with HIV.

This chain joins TRBV14 and TRBJ1-2; D uncertain. Trimming removed 1 base at V and 4 bases at J, with 13 bases between. There are 15 residues in the CDR3. In germline, CDR1 is SGHDN, CDR2 FVKESK. CDR3 DNA sequence: TGTGCCAGCAGCCAAGGTCCTAAAAAGGTCTATGGCTACACCTTC. Translated, it gives CASSQGPKKVYGYTF.

The V and J genes are TRBV5-1 and TRBJ2-5, with 7 positions matching TRBD1. The junction had 11 bases not matched to a gene; V was cut back by 1 base and J by 2 bases. Per germline, CDR1 SGHRS and CDR2 YFSETQ. The length of the CDR3 is 17 residues. In nucleotides, the CDR3 is TGCGCCAGCAGCTTGAGAAGGACAGGAGCCTCACAAGAGACCCAGTACTTC. Encoded protein: CASSLRRTGASQETQYF.

The chain couples TRBV5-1 to TRBJ2-7; D is unresolved. From germline, CDR1 is SGHRS and CDR2 YFSETQ. Trimming stripped 0 bases from V and 5 bases from J, with 9 bases between. The CDR3 totals 13 residues. The DNA of the CDR3 is TGCGCCAGCAGCTTGGGGGCGAAAAACGAGCAGTACTTC. Translating gives CASSLGAKNEQYF. Full variable domain (rest looked up from reference TRBV5-1 and TRBJ2-7): KAGVTQTPRYLIKTRGQQVTLSCSPISGHRSVSWYQQTPGQGLQFLFEYFSETQRNKGNFPGRFSGRQFSNSRSEMNVSTLELGDSALYLCASSLGAKNEQYFGPGTRLTVT.

The rearrangement links TRBV5-1 to TRBJ2-7; 7 bases agree with TRBD1. The V gene end was trimmed by 3 bases and the J gene end by 0 bases; junction bases not matched to a gene: 3. There are 14 residues in the CDR3. The germline V gene has CDR1 SGHRS and CDR2 YFSETQ. As DNA, the CDR3 is TGCGCCAGCAGCTCCGGGACAGTCTCCTACGAGCAGTACTTC. Its protein is CASSSGTVSYEQYF.

The rearrangement uses TRBV5-1 and TRBJ1-1; tentatively, D is TRBD1 (6 bases). This CDR3 is built from 13 residues. The germline CDR1 and CDR2 sequences are SGHRS and YFSETQ. V was trimmed by 7 bases and J by 1 base, leaving 11 bases between them. The CDR3 protein is CASYGQTNTEAFF. The CDR3 DNA reads TGCGCCAGCTACGGACAGACGAACACTGAAGCTTTCTTT.

This clone has more than one count but fewer than ten. The chain joins TRBV7-9 to TRBJ1-6; the match to TRBD1 covers 8 bases. CDR3 size: 14 residues. Germline CDR1 SEHNR, CDR2 FQNEAQ (reference sequence). With 8 bases clipped from V and 7 bases from J, the junction kept 7 bases outside the gene matches. The CDR3 reads CASEGQAINSPLHF. Written as DNA, the CDR3 is TGTGCCAGCGAGGGACAGGCGATCAATTCACCCCTCCACTTT.

The J gene is TRBJ1-2, the V gene TRBV18; unclear D gene. Per germline, CDR1 KGHSH and CDR2 LQKENI. This CDR3 spans 15 amino acids. V was shortened by 3 bases and J by 4 bases, with 15 bases between the two germline ends. Written as DNA, the CDR3 is TGTGCCAGCTCACCGAACTTCCGGGAGGCCTATGGCTACACCTTC. Translation: CASSPNFREAYGYTF.

This clone was counted a single time. The chain carries TRBV5-6 and TRBJ1-1; no firm D call. CDR1 SGHDT and CDR2 YYEEEE come from the germline V gene. V shed 3 bases and J shed 4 bases, with 10 bases lying between them. The CDR3 sequence is 13 residues long. The chain's CDR3 is CASSCPGCTEAFF. The CDR3 DNA sequence: TGTGCCAGCAGCTGCCCCGGTTGCACTGAAGCTTTCTTT.